The 10 T cell receptor beta chains below come from one sample, sequenced in a study of beta chain features in type 1 diabetes. Reverse transcribing all isolated RNA meant expressed TCRB transcripts were sequenced. Assay used: immunoSEQ multiplex PCR; TCRdb lists only in-frame clones, some missing. Seen here are 300,000 to 400,000 clones, 8% observed once, and the top ten hold approximately 0.44%. The sample taken for sequencing was central memory CD4+ T cells from blood. The source of these receptors is a woman aged 18-29 years in good health.

The sample holds a few counts of this clone. Other DNA sequences in this specimen translate into the identical CDR3. J is TRBJ2-3 and V is TRBV6-5; 11 positions agree with TRBD2. The germline V gene has CDR1 MNHEY and CDR2 SVGAGI. The V gene end was trimmed by 5 bases and the J gene end by 1 base; junction bases not matched to a gene: 2. The CDR3 extends over 15 amino acids. The CDR3 loop reads CASSPGLAGTDTQYF. Here the CDR3 DNA reads TGTGCCAGCAGTCCGGGACTAGCGGGCACAGATACGCAGTATTTT.

The CDR3 sequence is CASSPAGGRNEQYF. The CDR3 nucleotides read TGTGCCAGCAGTCCAGCGGGAGGACGGAACGAGCAGTACTTC. The rearrangement links TRBV28 to TRBJ2-7, with 9 bases aligning to TRBD2. J lost 5 bases, V lost 5 bases, and 7 bases had no gene match. Germline V gene lookup returns CDR1 MDHEN and CDR2 SYDVKM. CDR3 length equals 14 residues.

This clone has just a few counts. The J gene is TRBJ2-7, the V gene TRBV9; TRBD2 matches at 14 bases. The CDR3 has 18 amino acids. V lost 0 bases, J lost 3 bases, and 8 bases stayed unmatched. Germline-derived CDR1 and CDR2 are SGDLS and YYNGEE. CDR3 residues: CASSVGLAGGSAVYEQYF. Written as DNA, the CDR3 is TGTGCCAGCAGCGTAGGACTAGCGGGAGGGTCCGCCGTCTACGAGCAGTACTTC.

Concerning this clone itself: At the DNA level, this CDR3 is encoded by other sequences in the same sample as well. The rearrangement links TRBV4-3 to TRBJ2-2; possible D gene TRBD2, 6 bases. Germline loops: CDR1 LGHNA, CDR2 YSLEER. The V and J ends lost 1 base and 0 bases respectively, with 9 bases between them. The CDR3 spans 16 residues. CDR3 residues: CASSQGRLANTGELFF. Here the CDR3 DNA reads TGCGCCAGCAGCCAAGGGAGACTAGCGAACACCGGGGAGCTGTTTTTT.

This clone occurred many times. The chain links TRBV2 to TRBJ1-5, with 9 bases aligning to TRBD1. CDR3 length equals 14 residues. The trim removed 3 bases at V and 4 bases at J, leaving 1 base unmatched. Germline-derived CDR1 and CDR2 are SNHLY and FYNNEI. CDR3 region: CASSDDRGNQPQHF. The CDR3 nucleotides read TGTGCCAGCAGTGATGACAGGGGGAATCAGCCCCAGCATTTT.

V and J are TRBV27 and TRBJ2-3; TRBD2 is a possible D gene (6 bases). Per germline, CDR1 MNHEY and CDR2 SMNVEV (reference sequence). Trimming cost V 0 bases and J 0 bases, with 19 bases left between them. This CDR3 has 19 amino acids. Written as DNA, the CDR3 is TGTGCCAGCAGTTTATCGTCTCTCCCGTTAGCGGAGAGCACAGATACGCAGTATTTT. It specifies CASSLSSLPLAESTDTQYF.

Only a few counts were recorded for this clone. V is TRBV6-5 and J is TRBJ1-4; D gene unclear. Germline loops: CDR1 MNHEY, CDR2 SVGAGI. The CDR3 is 15 amino acids. The V end was cut by 4 bases, the J end by 10 bases, with 19 bases between. CDR3 residues: CASSSTQINGVKLFF. In DNA form, the CDR3 reads TGTGCCAGCAGTTCAACCCAGATTAACGGGGTAAAACTGTTTTTT.

This clone was picked up a small number of times. The V gene is TRBV5-6, the J gene TRBJ1-3, with 9 bases identical to TRBD1. This CDR3 region has 16 residues. The germline V gene encodes CDR1 SGHDT and CDR2 YYEEEE. The V and J ends lost 4 bases and 7 bases, in that order; junction bases with no gene match: 12. CDR3 nucleotide sequence: TGTGCCAGCAGCATGGACCGGGACAGGGCAGCCAACACCATATATTTT. It specifies CASSMDRDRAANTIYF.

This rearrangement joins TRBV6-5 to TRBJ2-1; no definite D call. The CDR3 extends over 11 amino acids. The V gene's germline CDR1 is MNHEY and CDR2 SVGAGI. Trimming left V 7 bases short and J 2 bases short, with 3 bases between. The CDR3 loop reads CASKAYNEQFF. CDR3 bases: TGTGCCAGCAAAGCCTACAATGAGCAGTTCTTC.

The chain uses TRBV6-6 and TRBJ1-5, with a tentative D call TRBD1 (6 bases). V was pared by 10 bases and J by 7 bases, with 17 bases between. The CDR3 contains 13 residues. The germline CDR1 and CDR2 sequences are MNHNY and SVGAGI (reference sequence). As DNA, the CDR3 is TGTGCCACGGACACACAGGGAGCCCAGCCCCAGCATTTT. Translation gives CATDTQGAQPQHF.